One and the same sample provided the 22 T cell receptor beta chains below, sequenced in a study of beta chain features in type 1 diabetes. TCRB transcripts that were expressed got sequenced, as all of the isolated RNA had been reverse transcribed. TCRdb's table, derived via immunoSEQ multiplex PCR, lists solely in-frame clones and lacks some. Here the sample spans around 200,000 clones, 13% being singletons. The sequenced material came from central memory CD4+ T cells from blood. The receptor source for this set is a woman between 18 and 29 years old in good health.

Only a few counts were recorded for this clone. One junction end disagrees with the germline gene, perhaps due to a read error. The V and J genes are TRBV2 and TRBJ2-1; D might be TRBD2 (6 bases). The CDR3 sequence is 13 residues long. Germline V gene lookup returns CDR1 SNHLY and CDR2 FYNNEI. The CDR3 protein is CASSEAKAESGVF. CDR3 sequence (DNA): TGTGCCAGCAGTGAAGCTAAAGCTGAATCGGGGGTCTTC.

This clone was counted between two and nine times. The V call is TRBV27, the J call TRBJ2-5, with D possibly being TRBD2 (5 bases). CDR1 and CDR2 (germline): MNHEY, SMNVEV (reference sequence). V gave up 8 bases and J gave up 4 bases, with 26 bases separating them. The CDR3 covers 17 residues. CDR3 nucleotide sequence: TGTGCCAGCTCCCATGAGACGGGATCATGGAATTTAGAGACCCAGTACTTC. Its translation: CASSHETGSWNLETQYF.

The chain recombines TRBV27 with TRBJ2-7; TRBD1 agrees at 8 bases. The junction had 6 bases not matched to a gene; V was cut back by 4 bases and J by 7 bases. Germline V gene sequence: CDR1 MNHEY, CDR2 SMNVEV (reference sequence). The CDR3 runs 13 residues. CDR3 loop: CASSSGQGQEQYF. The CDR3 coding sequence is TGTGCCAGCAGTTCCGGACAGGGACAGGAGCAGTACTTC.

This clone was detected a few times. The chain recombines TRBV30 with TRBJ2-1, with 8 bases that match TRBD1. CDR1 is GTSNPN, CDR2 SVGIG, per germline (reference sequence). After removal of 5 bases from V and 5 bases from J, the junction contained 5 bases not matched to a gene. The CDR3 has 13 residues. CDR3 sequence reads: CAWLDRVHNEQFF. The CDR3 DNA is TGTGCCTGGCTGGACAGGGTGCACAATGAGCAGTTCTTC.

The chain carries TRBV15 and TRBJ2-1; 7 nucleotides line up with TRBD2. Germline loops: CDR1 LNHNV, CDR2 YYDKDF (reference sequence). Trimming cost V 7 bases and J 0 bases; bases outside gene matches: 3. The CDR3 has 14 residues. This CDR3 is CATNWGGSYNEQFF. CDR3 bases: TGTGCCACCAATTGGGGGGGCTCCTACAATGAGCAGTTCTTC.

The chain couples TRBV5-1 to TRBJ1-2; D not certain. Between the trimmed V and J ends, which lost 4 bases and 3 bases, there was a span of 7 bases. CDR3 size: 12 residues. Germline V gives CDR1 SGHRS, CDR2 YFSETQ. The CDR3 sequence is CASSASDYGYTF. The CDR3 nucleotides read TGCGCCAGCAGCGCGTCCGACTATGGCTACACCTTC.

There are a few counts of this clone. The chain couples TRBV5-1 to TRBJ1-4; D possibly corresponds to TRBD1 (5 bases). CDR1 and CDR2 from the germline V gene are SGHRS and YFSETQ. The CDR3 spans 13 residues. Trimming stripped 2 bases from V and 6 bases from J, with 8 bases between. The CDR3 DNA reads as TGCGCCAGCAGCTTCGGAGGGGATGAAAAACTGTTTTTT. It specifies CASSFGGDEKLFF.

This clone was found a few times. The V and J genes are TRBV4-3 and TRBJ2-3, with D possibly TRBD2 on 6 matching bases. V was shortened by 0 bases and J by 0 bases, with 19 bases between the two germline ends. The CDR3 totals 19 residues. Germline CDR1 LGHNA, CDR2 YSLEER. DNA of the CDR3: TGCGCCAGCAGCCAAGATGTGTTTGGCGGGACGACTAGCACAGATACGCAGTATTTT. This translates into CASSQDVFGGTTSTDTQYF.

The chain is built from TRBV2 and TRBJ2-2; possibly TRBD1 for D (6 bases). The germline V gene has CDR1 SNHLY and CDR2 FYNNEI. V lost 4 bases and J lost 1, with 16 bases in between. There are 17 residues in the CDR3. The CDR3 DNA is TGTGCCAGCAGTGTACAGGGTATATTCAGGAACACCGGGGAGCTGTTTTTT. Translation gives CASSVQGIFRNTGELFF.

This chain connects TRBV19 to TRBJ1-3, with 7 bases matching TRBD1. CDR3 length equals 14 residues. Germline values: CDR1 LNHDA, CDR2 SQIVND (reference sequence). V was pared by 11 bases and J by 0 bases, with 7 bases of the junction left unmatched. Here the CDR3 reads CAAQQGSSGNTIYF. The DNA for the CDR3 is TGTGCCGCCCAACAGGGGAGCTCTGGAAACACCATATATTTT.

This sequence joins TRBV30 and TRBJ2-7; 10 nucleotides match TRBD1. Germline CDR1 is GTSNPN and CDR2 is SVGIG (reference sequence). The CDR3 is 14 amino acids. V lost 4 bases to trimming and J lost 5 bases; unmatched junction nucleotides: 8. The chain's CDR3 is CAWKPGQGRHEQYF. The CDR3 coding sequence is TGTGCCTGGAAACCGGGACAGGGGAGGCACGAGCAGTACTTC.

CDR3 sequence (DNA): TGTGCCAGCAGCGTAGGCGGGAACTCCTACAATGAGCAGTTCTTC. Encoded protein: CASSVGGNSYNEQFF. This chain joins TRBV9 and TRBJ2-1; a possible D gene is TRBD2 (6 bases). Trimming shortened V by 0 bases and J by 0 bases, and 7 bases separated the two germline ends. The CDR3 runs to 15 residues. Germline V lookup: CDR1 SGDLS, CDR2 YYNGEE. Complete variable domain (other parts from reference TRBV9 and TRBJ2-1): DSGVTQTPKHLITATGQRVTLRCSPRSGDLSVYWYQQSLDQGLQFLIQYYNGEERAKGNILERFSAQQFPDLHSELNLSSLELGDSALYFCASSVGGNSYNEQFFGPGTRLTVL.

This sequence joins TRBV18 and TRBJ2-3, with 11 nucleotides matching TRBD2. Looked up from germline, CDR1 is KGHSH and CDR2 is LQKENI. The CDR3 loop spans 15 amino acids. With V trimmed by 1 base and J by 7 bases, 4 bases remained unmatched. The CDR3 loop is CASSPLAGGPHTQYF. CDR3 coding DNA: TGTGCCAGCTCACCACTAGCGGGAGGGCCTCATACGCAGTATTTT.

The gene calls are TRBV19 and TRBJ2-1; D is possibly TRBD2 (7 bases). CDR3 size: 14 residues. Trimming removed 4 bases from V and 2 bases from J, with 9 bases in between. The V gene's germline CDR1 is LNHDA and CDR2 SQIVND (reference sequence). The CDR3, as DNA: TGTGCCAGTAGTAGCGGGGGCACCTACAATGAGCAGTTCTTC. It codes for CASSSGGTYNEQFF.

The CDR3 sequence: CASSRSPGSQGFQYF. CDR3 DNA: TGTGCCAGTAGTAGGTCCCCCGGGTCCCAAGGCTTTCAGTACTTC. The gene calls are TRBV19 and TRBJ2-4; no clear D gene. CDR1 and CDR2 (germline): LNHDA, SQIVND (reference sequence). The CDR3 loop spans 15 amino acids. V was pared by 4 bases and J by 11 bases, with 21 bases between.

This clone has only a few counts. This chain joins TRBV7-2 and TRBJ1-3, with D hard to call. The CDR3 is 14 amino acids. Looked up from germline, CDR1 is SGHTA and CDR2 is FQGNSA. V dropped 8 bases and J dropped 1 base, with 12 bases sitting between them. For the CDR3, the DNA is TGTGCCAGCGTCGTGGGCCCGTCTGGAAACACCATATATTTT. It yields the protein CASVVGPSGNTIYF.

This clone was observed a handful of times. This chain links TRBV7-2 with TRBJ2-4; D is undetermined. CDR3 length: 15 amino acids. The V gene lost 2 bases and the J gene lost 8 bases, with 16 bases spanning the gap. The germline CDR1 and CDR2 sequences are SGHTA and FQGNSA. The CDR3 coding sequence is TGTGCCAGCAGCTTAAGTCGGGTCCCTTTGGACATTCAGTACTTC. It specifies CASSLSRVPLDIQYF.

V gene TRBV28 combines with J gene TRBJ2-3; possible D gene TRBD1, 6 bases. CDR3 length: 17 amino acids. V was clipped by 5 bases and J by 2 bases, with 20 bases between them. CDR1 is MDHEN, CDR2 SYDVKM, per germline. CDR3 amino acids: CASSPLTGHQVTDTQYF. The CDR3 nucleotides read TGTGCCAGCAGTCCACTCACGGGACACCAAGTCACAGATACGCAGTATTTT.

In its sample, this clone was seen a few times. V gene TRBV19 combines with J gene TRBJ2-7, with D uncertain. Trimming shortened V by 5 bases and J by 2 bases, and 10 bases separated the two germline ends. Germline loops: CDR1 LNHDA, CDR2 SQIVND (reference sequence). This CDR3 region has 13 residues. CDR3 DNA sequence: TGTGCCAGTAGTCGCGAGTTTGCCTACGAGCAGTACTTC. Translation gives CASSREFAYEQYF.

The chain is built from TRBV11-3 and TRBJ1-5; maybe TRBD1 (5 bases). CDR3 size: 16 residues. Trimming removed 4 bases from V and 0 bases from J, with 13 bases in between. CDR1 and CDR2 from the germline V gene are SGHNT and YENEEA. The CDR3 DNA sequence: TGTGCCAGCAGCTCACACGACAGTAATAGCAATCAGCCCCAGCATTTT. Translated, it gives CASSSHDSNSNQPQHF.

This rearrangement joins TRBV27 to TRBJ1-3, with D uncertain. The CDR3 extends over 12 amino acids. V was trimmed by 8 bases and J by 1 base, leaving 6 bases between them. The germline V gene has CDR1 MNHEY and CDR2 SMNVEV (reference sequence). The CDR3, as DNA: TGTGCCAGCGCGAGTTCTGGAAACACCATATATTTT. As protein: CASASSGNTIYF.

J is TRBJ2-1 and V is TRBV27; 15 bases map to TRBD2. Trimming at V came to 5 bases and at J to 0 bases, leaving 8 bases not matched to a gene. There are 19 residues in the CDR3. Looked up from germline, CDR1 is MNHEY and CDR2 is SMNVEV (reference sequence). The CDR3 reads CASSPTGTSGRSSYNEQFF. CDR3 sequence (DNA): TGTGCCAGCAGTCCGACCGGGACTAGCGGGAGGAGCTCCTACAATGAGCAGTTCTTC.